The rows below give T cell receptor beta chains drawn from one sample of a study of blood T cells in healthy people across ages. A single record per CDR3 protein comes from TCRdb applying MiXCR to the 5' RACE reads. The table records just over 1 million distinct CDR3 sequences, 35% to 50% of them present only once. Source material: blood. All receptors come from a woman aged 55 to 70 in good health. CDR3s include the opening cysteine and the closing phenylalanine or tryptophan. The order of the fields is J gene, V gene, CDR3 protein.

J gene: TRBJ2-2; V gene: TRBV2; CDR3 protein: CASSEDFQRVNTGELFF
J gene: TRBJ1-2; V gene: TRBV25-1; CDR3 protein: CASSEYGANYGYTF
J gene: TRBJ2-7; V gene: TRBV28; CDR3 protein: CASSLPGGNYEQYF
J gene: TRBJ2-1; V gene: TRBV2; CDR3 protein: CASSYATLAGGTNEQFF
J gene: TRBJ2-5; V gene: TRBV3-1; CDR3 protein: CASSPNRFETQYF
J gene: TRBJ2-1; V gene: TRBV9; CDR3 protein: CASRPQREARYNEQFF
J gene: TRBJ2-3; V gene: TRBV6-2/TRBV6-3; CDR3 protein: CASDYYLSTDTQYF
J gene: TRBJ2-5; V gene: TRBV5-1; CDR3 protein: CASSLPRTGEQYF
J gene: TRBJ2-5; V gene: TRBV20-1; CDR3 protein: CSARTGLAGVRVETQYF
J gene: TRBJ1-2; V gene: TRBV3-1; CDR3 protein: CASSQASQDRYGYTF
J gene: TRBJ2-3; V gene: TRBV28; CDR3 protein: CASSDPGPGTDTQYF